This T cell receptor beta chain emerged from a study of post-analysis software for immune sequencing data. At the level of the study: The cohort encompassed relapsing-remitting, secondary progressive and progressive-relapsing multiple sclerosis disease courses. General study findings and limits: When patients were compared with controls, about 5 TRBV segments were more frequent, TRBV5-6, TRBV5-1 and TRBV20-1 among them. People with multiple sclerosis had a significantly lower normalized Chao1 diversity than controls did. Analysis by F measure revealed that same-batch samples clustered strongly together.

Tagging with unique molecular identifiers was a feature of the TCR beta cDNA libraries. T cells numbering about 0.95 to 10 million yielded roughly 500,000 cDNA molecules. Via MiXCR, TCRdb re-called the PCR reads, giving one row per CDR3 protein. The table has hundreds of thousands of distinct CDR3 sequences, 25% to 30% seen once. With respect to this clonotype: What it binds is unknown.

The CDR3 is made up of 13 amino acids. The germline V and J ends were trimmed by 6 bases and 2 bases, with 14 bases remaining between them. In germline, CDR1 is DFQATT, CDR2 SNEGSKA (reference sequence). The specimen was blood. V is TRBV20-1 and J is TRBJ2-7; possibly TRBD1 for D (6 bases). The source of this sequence is a girl between 5 and 17 years old with multiple sclerosis. CDR3 nucleotide sequence: TGCAGTGCAGACCCCCGACAGGCCTACGAGCAGTACTTC. This sequence encodes CSADPRQAYEQYF.